One and the same sample provided the 15 T cell receptor beta chains below, sequenced in a study of blood T cell repertoires in COVID-19. TCRdb's table, derived via immunoSEQ multiplex PCR, lists solely in-frame clones and lacks some. This sample yields approximately 180,000 clones, of which approximately 83% are seen a single time; over 9.5% belongs to the top ten. The material sequenced was peripheral blood. All receptors derive from a human donor with active or convalescent COVID-19. The donor label of this sample is uncertain.

The chain employs TRBV30 and TRBJ2-2; tentatively, D is TRBD1 (5 bases). V gave up 0 bases and J gave up 6 bases, with 8 bases separating them. CDR3 length: 13 residues. Germline values: CDR1 GTSNPN, CDR2 SVGIG (reference sequence). CDR3 amino acids: CAWSVKGSGELFF. The CDR3 region has the DNA TGTGCCTGGAGTGTTAAGGGGTCCGGGGAGCTGTTTTTT.

The chain carries TRBV4-1 and TRBJ1-3; a weak D match, TRBD1 (5 bases). Germline V gives CDR1 MGHRA, CDR2 YSYEKL. The ends were cut back, 0 bases at V and 0 bases at J, with 18 bases in the middle. The CDR3 is 19 residues long. CDR3 nucleotides: TGCGCCAGCAGCCAAGATGAGGCCGCCAGGGCACTCTCTGGAAACACCATATATTTT. This codes for CASSQDEAARALSGNTIYF.

This rearrangement joins TRBV5-1 to TRBJ1-2; D not certain. The V gene's germline CDR1 is SGHRS and CDR2 YFSETQ. This CDR3 spans 12 amino acids. V was cut by 6 bases and J by 10 bases, with 16 bases left in between. CDR3 sequence: CASTPGGLDYTF. The CDR3 region has the DNA TGCGCCAGCACCCCCGGCGGGCTTGACTACACCTTC.

The chain combines TRBV10-3 with TRBJ2-7; 10 positions match TRBD1. Looked up from germline, CDR1 is ENHRY and CDR2 is SYGVKD. This CDR3 comprises 16 residues. Germline trimming cut 4 bases from V and 3 bases from J; bases unmatched to any gene: 9. The CDR3 sequence: CAISARGDRGHYEQYF. CDR3 bases: TGTGCCATCAGTGCCCGGGGGGACAGGGGACACTACGAGCAGTACTTC.

This clone was seen many times. The chain is built from TRBV4-1 and TRBJ2-7; the match to TRBD1 covers 8 bases. Germline CDR1 reads MGHRA; CDR2 reads YSYEKL. V shed 2 bases and J 2 bases; nucleotides not matched to a gene: 5. The CDR3 has 15 residues. The CDR3 DNA sequence: TGCGCCAGCAGCCAAATCCAGGGGGCACCCTACGAGCAGTACTTC. Encoded protein: CASSQIQGAPYEQYF.

The CDR3 protein is CASGLGQRNTEAFF. The CDR3 DNA reads as TGTGCTAGTGGTTTGGGGCAGCGTAACACTGAAGCTTTCTTT. This chain links TRBV12-5 with TRBJ1-1, with D uncertain. Germline-derived CDR1 and CDR2 are LGHNT and FRNRAP. Trimming left V 1 base short and J 2 bases short, with 8 bases between. The CDR3 spans 14 residues. The full variable domain, rest sourced from reference TRBV12-5 and TRBJ1-1, is DARVTQTPRHKVTEMGQEVTMRCQPILGHNTVFWYRQTMMQGLELLAYFRNRAPLDDSGMPKDRFSAEMPDATLATLKIQPSEPRDSAVYFCASGLGQRNTEAFFGQGTRLTVV.

The gene calls are TRBV6-1 and TRBJ2-3; 8 bases fit TRBD2. CDR1 MNHNS and CDR2 SASEGT come from the germline V gene. V trimming: 3 bases; J trimming: 2 bases; junction bases outside the gene matches: 7. This CDR3 is built from 16 residues. The chain's CDR3 is CASSEVPGRATDTQYF. The CDR3 DNA sequence: TGTGCCAGCAGTGAGGTGCCCGGGAGGGCCACAGATACGCAGTATTTT.

This CDR3 reads CASSTQVNSPLHF. The CDR3 nucleotides are TGTGCCAGCAGTACACAGGTTAATTCACCCCTCCACTTT. The chain recombines TRBV2 with TRBJ1-6; possible D gene TRBD1, 5 bases. The CDR3 runs 13 residues. V dropped 5 bases and J dropped 6 bases, with 8 bases sitting between them. CDR1 SNHLY and CDR2 FYNNEI come from the germline V gene.

The V and J genes are TRBV3-1 (or the pseudogene TRBV3-2) and TRBJ2-3, with D possibly matching TRBD2 (6 bases). The CDR3 contains 14 residues. V was cut by 4 bases and J by 12 bases, with 20 bases left in between. Germline V gene data show CDR1 as LGHDT and CDR2 as YNNKEL (reference sequence). The CDR3 spells CASSPSHRTTIQYF. In DNA form, the CDR3 reads TGTGCCAGCAGCCCAAGCCACAGGACTACTATACAGTATTTT.

The genes are TRBV5-4 and TRBJ1-2; tentative D call: TRBD1 (5 bases). The germline V gene has CDR1 SGHNT and CDR2 YYREEE (reference sequence). The CDR3 has 14 amino acids. V lost 5 bases to trimming and J lost 4 bases, with 15 bases between them. The DNA for the CDR3 is TGTGCCAGCAGTCCAGGGACTAACTTCTATGGCTACACCTTC. It encodes CASSPGTNFYGYTF.

This sequence joins TRBV30 and TRBJ2-7, with 11 bases matching TRBD2. Germline assignment: CDR1 GTSNPN and CDR2 SVGIG (reference sequence). V lost 6 bases, J lost 5 bases, and 6 bases stayed unmatched. CDR3 length equals 13 residues. CDR3 protein: CACLISGRDEQYF. CDR3 DNA sequence: TGTGCCTGCCTAATTAGCGGGAGGGACGAGCAGTACTTC.

The chain recombines TRBV11-2 with TRBJ1-1; D remains unclear. V was pared by 1 base and J by 0 bases, with 6 bases between. CDR1 is SGHAT, CDR2 FQNNGV, per germline. The CDR3 loop spans 14 amino acids. CDR3 nucleotide sequence: TGTGCCAGCAGCTTAGCAACGGTGAACACTGAAGCTTTCTTT. This translates into CASSLATVNTEAFF.

The chain has TRBV6-2 or TRBV6-3 and TRBJ1-5, with D possibly TRBD1 on 6 matching bases. Germline V lookup: CDR1 MNHEY, CDR2 SVGEGT. V shed 6 bases and J shed 11 bases, with 17 bases lying between them. This CDR3 is built from 13 residues. CDR3 sequence reads: CASSLRDTSTQHF. The CDR3 region has the DNA TGTGCCAGCAGCCTCCGGGACACGAGTACCCAGCATTTT.

This chain links TRBV30 with TRBJ1-5; possible D gene TRBD1, 5 bases. The CDR3 is 14 amino acids. CDR1 and CDR2 from the germline V gene are GTSNPN and SVGIG (reference sequence). V was cut by 0 bases and J by 6 bases, with 12 bases left in between. CDR3 in amino acids: CAWSVLMGRQPQHF. For the CDR3, the DNA is TGTGCCTGGAGTGTATTAATGGGGCGTCAGCCCCAGCATTTT.

This rearrangement joins TRBV6-5 to TRBJ1-1; D possibly corresponds to TRBD1 (5 bases). Trimming stripped 8 bases from V and 0 bases from J, with 10 bases between. The CDR3 covers 13 residues. Germline values: CDR1 MNHEY, CDR2 SVGAGI. CDR3 protein: CASAGLVNTEAFF. DNA of the CDR3: TGTGCCAGCGCAGGGCTCGTGAACACTGAAGCTTTCTTT.